This TCR beta chain is drawn from a study of cytomegalovirus exposure and HLA in healthy donors. Across the whole study: Early release data held 75 million to 100 million unique TCRs from HLA-typed donors.

General study points: Per a prior analysis, the majority of TCR beta V segments were productive roughly 87% or roughly 30% of the time. TCR beta chains numbering approximately 150 were designated cytomegalovirus-associated. Rates of TCR association differed by HLA locus in a later analysis, with DRB1 highest and HLA-C lowest.

As regards this clone: Antigen specificity is unknown.

The length of the CDR3 is 16 residues. PCR used 60 Vbeta primers and 13 Jbeta primers. The protocol was immunoSEQ multiplex PCR, while the TCRdb copy is restricted to in-frame clones and leaves out a portion. The sample records some 160,000 clones, about two thirds being singletons. This clonotype was sampled from a man in his 60s in good health and CMV-seronegative. V usage is TRBV21-1 and J usage is TRBJ1-5. TRBV21-1 is assigned pseudogene status. Sequenced material: PBMCs. Here the CDR3 reads CASSKDRGISNQPQHF. The CDR3 DNA reads TGTGCCAGCAGCAAAGATCGGGGAATTAGCAATCAGCCCCAGCATTTT.